These T cell receptor beta chains were read from a single sample in a study of radiation and T cells in renal cell carcinoma. Assay used: immunoSEQ multiplex PCR; TCRdb lists only in-frame clones, some missing. The table has more than 95,000 clones, roughly 80% seen once; the top ten hold 3%. Specimen: blood, collected from a patient whose treatment included radiotherapy and nephrectomy. Every receptor here comes from a woman in her sixties with renal cell carcinoma. Both conserved end residues are part of each CDR3. A D gene is named only where the DNA matches it firmly. The size of a clone is reported for some rows only, either as once, few or many, or as a class for expanded clones.

clone_size: NA; d_call: NA; j_call: TRBJ1-1; v_call: TRBV28; cdr3_nt: TGTGCCAGCAGTTTTGGCGCAAGCACTGAAGCTTTCTTT; cdr3_aa: CASSFGASTEAFF
clone_size: once; d_call: TRBD1; j_call: TRBJ1-5; v_call: TRBV28; cdr3_nt: TGTGCCAGCAGTTTATACGGACAGGGAGGCCCTCAGCCCCAGCATTTT; cdr3_aa: CASSLYGQGGPQPQHF
clone_size: NA; d_call: NA; j_call: TRBJ2-1; v_call: TRBV5-6; cdr3_nt: TGTGCCAGCAGCCTCCGAGGGGGGGCGGCCAATGAGCAGTTCTTC; cdr3_aa: CASSLRGGAANEQFF
clone_size: NA; d_call: NA; j_call: TRBJ1-2; v_call: TRBV28; cdr3_nt: TGTGCCAGCAGTTTATCTTCCAGGGATGGTAACTATGGCTACACCTTC; cdr3_aa: CASSLSSRDGNYGYTF
clone_size: NA; d_call: NA; j_call: TRBJ2-7; v_call: TRBV5-1; cdr3_nt: TGCGCCAGCAGTTGGGGCGGCGAGCAGTACTTC; cdr3_aa: CASSWGGEQYF
clone_size: once; d_call: TRBD1; j_call: TRBJ1-2; v_call: TRBV5-4; cdr3_nt: TGTGCCAGCAGCTTTCGATCAGGGGGCAATGGCTACACCTTC; cdr3_aa: CASSFRSGGNGYTF
clone_size: NA; d_call: NA; j_call: TRBJ1-3; v_call: TRBV27; cdr3_nt: TGTGCCAGCAGTCATATCGGGTCTGGAAACACCATATATTTT; cdr3_aa: CASSHIGSGNTIYF
clone_size: NA; d_call: NA; j_call: TRBJ1-3; v_call: TRBV2; cdr3_nt: TGTGCCAGCTCCGGCTCTGGAAACACCATATATTTT; cdr3_aa: CASSGSGNTIYF
clone_size: NA; d_call: TRBD1; j_call: TRBJ2-4; v_call: TRBV5-1; cdr3_nt: TGCGCCAGCAGCTTGGCGGTTGGACAGGCCCGGGACATTCAGTACTTC; cdr3_aa: CASSLAVGQARDIQYF
clone_size: NA; d_call: NA; j_call: TRBJ1-2; v_call: TRBV6-5; cdr3_nt: TGTGCCAGCAGTTACTCAGCCAACTATGGCTACACCTTC; cdr3_aa: CASSYSANYGYTF
clone_size: NA; d_call: TRBD2; j_call: TRBJ2-1; v_call: TRBV5-1; cdr3_nt: TGCGCCAGCAGCTTGAGCGGGGGCTACAATGAGCAGTTCTTC; cdr3_aa: CASSLSGGYNEQFF
clone_size: few; d_call: NA; j_call: TRBJ1-5; v_call: TRBV4-3; cdr3_nt: TGCGCCAGCAGCCAATACAGGGATCAGCCCCAGCATTTT; cdr3_aa: CASSQYRDQPQHF
clone_size: NA; d_call: TRBD2; j_call: TRBJ2-5; v_call: TRBV19; cdr3_nt: TGTGCCAGTAGTCGGGGGGGCATGGAGACCCAGTACTTC; cdr3_aa: CASSRGGMETQYF
clone_size: NA; d_call: NA; j_call: TRBJ1-5; v_call: TRBV28; cdr3_nt: TGTGCCAGCAGTCCAAGGCAGGGCGGTTTGCCCCAGCATTTT; cdr3_aa: CASSPRQGGLPQHF
clone_size: NA; d_call: NA; j_call: TRBJ2-4; v_call: TRBV30; cdr3_nt: TGTGCCTGGAGTCCGCGACTAGTGCTGGCCAAAAACATTCAGTACTTC; cdr3_aa: CAWSPRLVLAKNIQYF
clone_size: NA; d_call: NA; j_call: TRBJ2-7; v_call: TRBV5-4; cdr3_nt: TGTGCCAGCAGCTTGGGACTTCCCTTATCCGCCGGGACCGAGCAGTACTTC; cdr3_aa: CASSLGLPLSAGTEQYF
clone_size: NA; d_call: TRBD2; j_call: TRBJ2-6; v_call: TRBV7-2; cdr3_nt: TGTGCCAGCAGCCAGGGACTAGCGGGAGTAAGCGGGGCCAACGTCCTGACTTTC; cdr3_aa: CASSQGLAGVSGANVLTF
clone_size: NA; d_call: NA; j_call: TRBJ2-2; v_call: TRBV7-2; cdr3_nt: TGTGCCAGCAGCTTAATAAGTCTTGGCGCAGGGGCCCCCGGGGAGCTGTTTTTT; cdr3_aa: CASSLISLGAGAPGELFF
clone_size: once; d_call: NA; j_call: TRBJ2-1; v_call: TRBV7-6; cdr3_nt: TGTGCCAGCAGCTTACAGGGCCATGAGCAGTTCTTC; cdr3_aa: CASSLQGHEQFF
clone_size: NA; d_call: TRBD1; j_call: TRBJ2-7; v_call: TRBV2; cdr3_nt: TGTGCCAGCAGCGAGCCGGGACAGGGACCCCACGAGCAGTACTTC; cdr3_aa: CASSEPGQGPHEQYF
clone_size: NA; d_call: NA; j_call: TRBJ1-1; v_call: TRBV28; cdr3_nt: TGTGCCAGCAGTCCAACGACAGGCATGGGGAACACTGAAGCTTTCTTT; cdr3_aa: CASSPTTGMGNTEAFF
clone_size: NA; d_call: NA; j_call: TRBJ1-6; v_call: TRBV6-5; cdr3_nt: TGTGCCACCAGGTGGCGGGGTAGGTCACCCCTCCACTTT; cdr3_aa: CATRWRGRSPLHF
clone_size: NA; d_call: NA; j_call: TRBJ1-1; v_call: TRBV29-1; cdr3_nt: TGCAGCGTTGAAACCTCGAACACTGAAGCTTTCTTT; cdr3_aa: CSVETSNTEAFF
clone_size: few; d_call: NA; j_call: TRBJ2-6; v_call: TRBV19; cdr3_nt: TGTGCCAGTAGTATTCGAAGGGGATCTGGGGCCAACGTCCTGACTTTC; cdr3_aa: CASSIRRGSGANVLTF
clone_size: NA; d_call: NA; j_call: TRBJ2-2; v_call: TRBV2; cdr3_nt: TGTGCCAGCAGTCCCCAACTCGGGGGAACCGGGGAGCTGTTTTTT; cdr3_aa: CASSPQLGGTGELFF
clone_size: NA; d_call: TRBD1; j_call: TRBJ2-6; v_call: TRBV11-3; cdr3_nt: TGTGCCAGCAGCCCCGGGACAGGGTCTGGGGCCAACGTCCTGACTTTC; cdr3_aa: CASSPGTGSGANVLTF
clone_size: NA; d_call: TRBD2; j_call: TRBJ2-7; v_call: TRBV30; cdr3_nt: TGTGCCTGGAGTGGAGGACTAGCGGGAGTCTACGAGCAGTACTTC; cdr3_aa: CAWSGGLAGVYEQYF
clone_size: NA; d_call: NA; j_call: TRBJ2-7; v_call: TRBV5-1; cdr3_nt: TGCGCCAGCAGCCGGGACCCCCGTGGGAGCGAGCAGTACTTC; cdr3_aa: CASSRDPRGSEQYF
clone_size: NA; d_call: TRBD1; j_call: TRBJ2-7; v_call: TRBV10-3; cdr3_nt: TGTGCCATCAGGGCACCGGGACAGGGGGCGGACGAGCAGTACTTC; cdr3_aa: CAIRAPGQGADEQYF
clone_size: NA; d_call: NA; j_call: TRBJ2-7; v_call: TRBV2; cdr3_nt: TGTGCCAGCAGGGCCGACAGGCCCACATTCTCCTACGAGCAGTACTTC; cdr3_aa: CASRADRPTFSYEQYF
clone_size: NA; d_call: TRBD1; j_call: TRBJ2-7; v_call: TRBV7-9; cdr3_nt: TGTGCCAGCAGCACTAGGGACAGGGAAGTTGAGCAGTACTTC; cdr3_aa: CASSTRDREVEQYF
clone_size: NA; d_call: NA; j_call: TRBJ2-7; v_call: TRBV5-1; cdr3_nt: TGCGCCAGCAGCTACCTCGACAGATACGAGCAGTACTTC; cdr3_aa: CASSYLDRYEQYF
clone_size: NA; d_call: NA; j_call: TRBJ2-1; v_call: TRBV2; cdr3_nt: TGTGCCAGCAGTGAGCTCAGGCGGGGAACCTACAATGAGCAGTTCTTC; cdr3_aa: CASSELRRGTYNEQFF
clone_size: few; d_call: NA; j_call: TRBJ2-2; v_call: TRBV9; cdr3_nt: TGTGCCAGCAGCGTAGATTTGGCGGGAAGGGAGCTGTTTTTT; cdr3_aa: CASSVDLAGRELFF
clone_size: NA; d_call: NA; j_call: TRBJ2-7; v_call: TRBV30; cdr3_nt: TGTGCCTGGAGTGTAACGTCCTACGAGCAGTACTTC; cdr3_aa: CAWSVTSYEQYF
clone_size: NA; d_call: NA; j_call: TRBJ1-3; v_call: TRBV7-8; cdr3_nt: TGTGCCAGCAGCCCGGACCGGGCAGGCTCTGGAAACACCATATATTTT; cdr3_aa: CASSPDRAGSGNTIYF
clone_size: NA; d_call: TRBD2; j_call: TRBJ2-1; v_call: TRBV5-1; cdr3_nt: TGCGCCAGCAGCTTGAATGCGGGGGGGCTAAATGAGCAGTTCTTC; cdr3_aa: CASSLNAGGLNEQFF
clone_size: NA; d_call: TRBD2; j_call: TRBJ2-1; v_call: TRBV7-2; cdr3_nt: TGTGCCAGCAGCCTGGGAGCGGGAGGAGGGGATGAGCAGTTCTTC; cdr3_aa: CASSLGAGGGDEQFF
clone_size: NA; d_call: NA; j_call: TRBJ2-3; v_call: TRBV6-1; cdr3_nt: TGTGCCAGCAGTGATCGGGGGTCCACAGATACGCAGTATTTT; cdr3_aa: CASSDRGSTDTQYF
clone_size: NA; d_call: TRBD1; j_call: TRBJ1-1; v_call: TRBV28; cdr3_nt: TGTGCCAGCAGTTTATCCAGGGGGGGTGGAGCTGAAGCTTTCTTT; cdr3_aa: CASSLSRGGGAEAFF
clone_size: NA; d_call: TRBD2; j_call: TRBJ2-1; v_call: TRBV27; cdr3_nt: TGTGCCAGCAGTCTTAGCGGGATAAGTAGCAATGAGCAGTTCTTC; cdr3_aa: CASSLSGISSNEQFF
clone_size: NA; d_call: NA; j_call: TRBJ2-7; v_call: TRBV28; cdr3_nt: TGTGCCATCAGGACAGTTACCTACGAGCAGTACTTC; cdr3_aa: CAIRTVTYEQYF
clone_size: once; d_call: TRBD2; j_call: TRBJ2-7; v_call: TRBV2; cdr3_nt: TGTGCCAGCAGTTCCGATTACCCGGGACTAGCGGGATCGGTCTACGAGCAGTACTTC; cdr3_aa: CASSSDYPGLAGSVYEQYF
clone_size: NA; d_call: NA; j_call: TRBJ2-1; v_call: TRBV11-2; cdr3_nt: TGTGCCAGCAGCTCCCTAAATGAGCAGTTCTTC; cdr3_aa: CASSSLNEQFF
clone_size: few; d_call: NA; j_call: TRBJ1-4; v_call: TRBV4-1; cdr3_nt: TGCGCCAGCAGCCAAGTACCCGGACTGACGGCTAGGGCTAATGAAAAACTGTTTTTT; cdr3_aa: CASSQVPGLTARANEKLFF
clone_size: few; d_call: NA; j_call: TRBJ2-7; v_call: TRBV7-2; cdr3_nt: TGTGCCAGCAGCCTTTCCTACGAGCAGTACTTC; cdr3_aa: CASSLSYEQYF
clone_size: NA; d_call: TRBD1; j_call: TRBJ1-1; v_call: TRBV19; cdr3_nt: TGTGCCAGTAGTCCCCCCCGGGACAGAAACACTGAAGCTTTCTTT; cdr3_aa: CASSPPRDRNTEAFF
clone_size: NA; d_call: TRBD1; j_call: TRBJ2-3; v_call: TRBV27; cdr3_nt: TGTGCCAGCAGGGCCGGGACAGGGACAGATACGCAGTATTTT; cdr3_aa: CASRAGTGTDTQYF
clone_size: NA; d_call: NA; j_call: TRBJ1-3; v_call: TRBV6-1; cdr3_nt: TGTGCCAGCCGAGAGGGGTCCTCTGGAAACACCATATATTTT; cdr3_aa: CASREGSSGNTIYF
clone_size: NA; d_call: TRBD2; j_call: TRBJ2-7; v_call: TRBV6-1; cdr3_nt: TGTGCCAGCAGCGGAAGGGCGGGAGGGGGCTACGAGCAGTACTTC; cdr3_aa: CASSGRAGGGYEQYF
clone_size: NA; d_call: NA; j_call: TRBJ2-7; v_call: TRBV27; cdr3_nt: TGTGCCAGCAGTTCACAGGTGCCCGCCTACGAGCAGTACTTC; cdr3_aa: CASSSQVPAYEQYF